Below are 15 T cell receptor beta chains sequenced from a single sample in a study of T cells after yellow fever vaccination. TCRdb analysed the 5' RACE reads with MiXCR anew, one entry per CDR3 protein. The sample yields about 160,000 distinct CDR3 sequences, around 9% seen once. Sequencing was performed on CD8+ T cells sorted from PBMCs, taken 45 days after the yellow fever booster vaccination. The receptor source for this set is a man aged 18 to 30 who received the YFV17D yellow fever vaccine.

The count of this clonotype is one. V gene TRBV11-2 combines with J gene TRBJ2-7; 10 bases align to TRBD1. The CDR3 is 15 residues long. Germline CDR1 reads SGHAT; CDR2 reads FQNNGV. The junction had 7 bases not matched to a gene; V was cut back by 1 base and J by 7 bases. The CDR3 sequence is CASSLGRQGAGEQYV. The CDR3 DNA sequence: TGTGCCAGCAGCTTAGGACGACAGGGGGCAGGGGAGCAGTACGTC.

This clonotype was picked up a small number of times. The chain has TRBV3-1 and TRBJ2-2; D perhaps matches TRBD2 (6 bases). CDR1 is LGHDT and CDR2 is YNNKEL in the germline V gene (reference sequence). The CDR3 is 16 residues long. The V end was cut by 1 base, the J end by 5 bases, with 14 bases between. The CDR3 is CASSQAAGRKTGELFF. Here the CDR3 DNA reads TGTGCCAGCAGCCAAGCCGCGGGGCGGAAGACCGGGGAGCTGTTTTTT.

The gene calls are TRBV7-9 and TRBJ2-1; 10 nucleotides align to TRBD1. Germline CDR1 and CDR2: SEHNR and FQNEAQ (reference sequence). The junction had 12 bases not matched to a gene; V was cut back by 4 bases and J by 9 bases. This CDR3 spans 16 amino acids. The CDR3 spells CASSSTDRGRWGEQFF. CDR3 nucleotides: TGTGCCAGCAGCTCAACCGACAGGGGGCGATGGGGTGAGCAGTTCTTC.

The chain uses TRBV11-2 and TRBJ2-2; 7 bases agree with TRBD2. This CDR3 spans 15 amino acids. Germline assignment: CDR1 SGHAT and CDR2 FQNNGV. The J segment lost 7 bases and the V segment lost 6 bases, leaving 11 bases of the junction unmatched. In DNA, the CDR3 is TGTGCCAGCAGTCAAGCGGGGCCCGGGATCGGGGAGCTGTTTTTT. Translating gives CASSQAGPGIGELFF.

V and J are TRBV7-9 and TRBJ2-1, with TRBD2 matching over 12 bases. The CDR3 loop spans 16 amino acids. CDR1 is SEHNR and CDR2 is FQNEAQ in the germline V gene (reference sequence). The trim removed 3 bases at V and 5 bases at J, leaving 5 bases unmatched. The CDR3 region has the DNA TGTGCCAGCAGCTTCGAACGACTAGCGGGGGACAATGAGCAGTTCTTC. Translation: CASSFERLAGDNEQFF.

This clonotype was counted between two and nine times. As DNA, the CDR3 is TGTGCCAGCAGTCAGGGTGTCTACGAGCAGTACGTC. Protein: CASSQGVYEQYV. The chain combines TRBV7-9 with TRBJ2-7; maybe TRBD1 (5 bases). In germline, CDR1 is SEHNR, CDR2 FQNEAQ (reference sequence). The CDR3 length is 12 residues. Trimming shortened V by 6 bases and J by 3 bases, and 9 bases separated the two germline ends.

CDR3 in DNA: TGTGCCAGCAGCCCTGACGGGAAGAACACCGGGGAGCTGTTTTTT. Protein product: CASSPDGKNTGELFF. The chain links TRBV12-3 or TRBV12-4 to TRBJ2-2, with a weak D call TRBD2 (5 bases). CDR3 length equals 15 residues. Trimming removed 6 bases at V and 1 base at J, with 12 bases between.

In this sample, this clonotype turned up a few times. This sequence joins TRBV12-3 or TRBV12-4 and TRBJ2-5, with a possible D match to TRBD1 (5 bases). The CDR3 is 15 residues long. Trimming removed 4 bases from V and 5 bases from J, with 17 bases in between. The CDR3 is CASSSPGHSRETQYF. The CDR3 coding sequence is TGTGCCAGCAGTTCCCCAGGGCATTCACGGGAGACCCAGTACTTC.

This chain connects TRBV4-1 to TRBJ2-5; TRBD2 agrees at 8 bases. Germline V gene sequence: CDR1 MGHRA, CDR2 YSYEKL. The CDR3 totals 18 residues. V lost 0 bases and J lost 3; bases outside the gene matches: 12. The CDR3 region has the DNA TGCGCCAGCAGCCAAGAGGCCGGGCGGGGGGAAACCGAAGAGACCCAGTACTTC. Its translation: CASSQEAGRGETEETQYF.

V usage is TRBV3-1 and J usage is TRBJ2-7; 9 nucleotides agree with TRBD1. CDR1 is LGHDT, CDR2 YNNKEL, per germline (reference sequence). This CDR3 spans 16 amino acids. Unmatched junction bases numbered 12, after V lost 4 bases and J lost 5 bases. The CDR3 sequence: CASSRKGLGQGDEQYF. The CDR3 bases are TGTGCCAGCAGCCGAAAAGGCTTGGGACAGGGTGACGAGCAGTACTTC.

This clonotype was picked up many times. The chain recombines TRBV6-5 with TRBJ1-1; no definite D call. Germline-derived CDR1 and CDR2 are MNHEY and SVGAGI. There are 10 residues in the CDR3. With 7 bases removed from V and 8 bases from J, the gap between germline ends came to 8 bases. The CDR3 region has the DNA TGTGCCAGCATAGGGCTCGAAGCTTTCTTT. Translating gives CASIGLEAFF.

The genes are TRBV18 and TRBJ2-7, with TRBD1 identical over 7 bases. After removal of 0 bases from V and 5 bases from J, the junction contained 4 bases not matched to a gene. The CDR3 has 14 residues. Germline V lookup: CDR1 KGHSH, CDR2 LQKENI. The CDR3: CASSPPTGLDEQYF. The CDR3 bases are TGTGCCAGCTCACCACCGACAGGGCTGGACGAGCAGTACTTC.

This clonotype was detected a few times. The chain is built from TRBV20-1 and TRBJ1-1; D is perhaps TRBD1 (5 bases). Germline V lookup: CDR1 DFQATT, CDR2 SNEGSKA (reference sequence). This CDR3 is 13 amino acids long. Trimming pared 1 base from V and 5 bases from J, leaving 11 bases between. CDR3 protein: CSARGKGETEAFF. DNA for the CDR3: TGCAGTGCTAGAGGGAAAGGGGAGACTGAAGCTTTCTTT.

Ten or more counts support this clonotype. As DNA, the CDR3 is TGTGCCAGCAGTCACGGGACAGCCTTGGAGCAGTACTTC. Residues: CASSHGTALEQYF. The chain joins TRBV6-6 to TRBJ2-7; 7 bases map to TRBD1. From germline, CDR1 is MNHNY and CDR2 SVGAGI (reference sequence). Losses at the gene ends were 5 bases for V and 7 bases for J; bases not matched to a gene: 8. This CDR3 region has 13 residues.

This clonotype has just a few counts. The CDR3, as DNA: TGCAGTGCTAGAGCAACGGGGGCCAATGAGCAGTTCTTC. Its protein product is CSARATGANEQFF. The chain joins TRBV20-1 to TRBJ2-1; D tentatively reads TRBD1 or TRBD2 (6 bases each). The CDR3 has 13 amino acids. CDR1 and CDR2 (germline): DFQATT, SNEGSKA (reference sequence). Trimming removed 1 base at V and 6 bases at J, with 10 bases between.